This T cell receptor beta chain is drawn from a study of cytomegalovirus exposure and HLA in healthy donors. Vbeta (60) and Jbeta (13) primers were used in the PCR. Some clones are missing from TCRdb's copy, which holds only in-frame ones; the method was immunoSEQ multiplex PCR. Seen here are around 150,000 clones, 65% to 80% observed once, and the top ten hold under 2.5%. CDR1 is SEHNR, CDR2 FQNEAQ, per germline (reference sequence). The CDR3 has 16 amino acids. V dropped 5 bases and J dropped 3; count of bases not matched to a gene: 12. This clonotype was sampled from a female donor in good health and CMV-seronegative. V usage is TRBV7-9 and J usage is TRBJ2-7, with 8 bases matching TRBD1. Sequenced sample: PBMCs. The CDR3: CASSLTTGTGIYEQYF. CDR3 nucleotides: TGTGCCAGCAGCCTAACAACCGGGACAGGAATCTACGAGCAGTACTTC.